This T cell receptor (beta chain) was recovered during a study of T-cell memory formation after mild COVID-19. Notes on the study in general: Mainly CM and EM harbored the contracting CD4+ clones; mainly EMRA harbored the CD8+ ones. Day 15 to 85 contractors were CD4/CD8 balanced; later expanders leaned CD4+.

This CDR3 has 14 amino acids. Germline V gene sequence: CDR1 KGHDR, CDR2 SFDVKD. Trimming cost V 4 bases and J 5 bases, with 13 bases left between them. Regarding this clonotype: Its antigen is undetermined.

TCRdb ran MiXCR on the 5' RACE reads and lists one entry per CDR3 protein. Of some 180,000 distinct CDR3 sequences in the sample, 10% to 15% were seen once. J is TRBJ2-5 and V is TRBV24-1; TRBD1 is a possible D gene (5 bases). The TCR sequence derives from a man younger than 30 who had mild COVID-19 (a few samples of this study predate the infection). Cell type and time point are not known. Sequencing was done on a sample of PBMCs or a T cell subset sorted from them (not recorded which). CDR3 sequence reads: CATSDEQVWETQYF. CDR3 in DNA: TGTGCCACCAGTGACGAACAGGTTTGGGAGACCCAGTACTTC.